The 19 T cell receptor beta chains below were found in one sample sequenced in a study of T cell responses to AZD1222 COVID-19 vaccine. Sequencing used immunoSEQ multiplex PCR; TCRdb keeps in-frame clones, though not all of them. The sample consists of about 94,000 clones, 85% of them appearing once. The sequenced sample was peripheral blood, obtained 28 days after the second AZD1222 dose. The receptor source for this set is an adult who received the AZD1222 COVID-19 vaccine.

In nucleotides, the CDR3 is TGTGCCAGCCGAAAGACTTCCGGCAGGGGTTCAAGAGAGACCCAGTACTTC. Protein: CASRKTSGRGSRETQYF. The genes are TRBV5-4 and TRBJ2-5; the D gene is possibly TRBD1 (6 bases). The germline gives CDR1 SGHNT, CDR2 YYREEE (reference sequence). Trimming shortened V by 7 bases and J by 4 bases, and 26 bases separated the two germline ends. CDR3 length: 17 amino acids.

Only one count was recorded for this clone. The chain links TRBV19 to TRBJ1-2, with 8 bases aligning to TRBD1. The CDR3 has 13 amino acids. Unmatched junction bases numbered 4, after V lost 5 bases and J lost 5 bases. CDR1 is LNHDA, CDR2 SQIVND, per germline (reference sequence). In DNA, the CDR3 is TGTGCCAGTAGTTCGGGACAGGCGTATGGCTACACCTTC. It is translated as CASSSGQAYGYTF.

The CDR3 is CASRTGQGIEKLFF. The CDR3, as DNA: TGTGCCAGTAGAACGGGACAGGGAATTGAAAAACTGTTTTTT. The chain couples TRBV19 to TRBJ1-4; 9 bases agree with TRBD1. The CDR3 covers 14 residues. Trimming cost V 6 bases and J 7 bases; bases outside gene matches: 6. Looked up from germline, CDR1 is LNHDA and CDR2 is SQIVND (reference sequence).

The CDR3 DNA is TGTGCCTGGAGTAGGGGGCCCTCCGAGCAGTACTTC. Protein product: CAWSRGPSEQYF. The chain is built from TRBV30 and TRBJ2-7; 7 nucleotides line up with TRBD1. V lost 2 bases and J lost 6; bases outside the gene matches: 4. The CDR3 loop spans 12 amino acids. Per germline, CDR1 GTSNPN and CDR2 SVGIG (reference sequence).

J is TRBJ1-2 and V is TRBV6-4, with 8 bases lining up with TRBD1. V shed 2 bases and J 8 bases; nucleotides not matched to a gene: 7. CDR3 length equals 14 residues. The germline V gene encodes CDR1 MRHNA and CDR2 SNTAGT. The chain's CDR3 is CASSDPSTGEGYTF. For the CDR3, the DNA is TGTGCCAGCAGTGACCCATCGACAGGGGAAGGCTACACCTTC.

This clone was counted only a few times. The chain has TRBV7-8 and TRBJ1-1, with 8 bases aligning to TRBD1. This CDR3 has 13 residues. V was clipped by 4 bases and J by 4 bases; unmatched bases: 2. The V gene's germline CDR1 is SGHVS and CDR2 FQNEAQ. CDR3 DNA: TGTGCCAGCAGCTCGACAGGGGTCACTGAAGCTTTCTTT. Amino acid sequence: CASSSTGVTEAFF.

This chain links TRBV11-2 with TRBJ2-1, with no clear D. The ends were cut back, 1 base at V and 8 bases at J, with 9 bases in the middle. The CDR3 sequence is 13 residues long. In germline, CDR1 is SGHAT, CDR2 FQNNGV. The CDR3 reads CASSLVTHDEQFF. The CDR3 bases are TGTGCCAGCAGCTTAGTTACCCACGATGAGCAGTTCTTC.

This clone turned up a few times. The chain joins TRBV9 to TRBJ1-4; 7 positions agree with TRBD1. Germline assignment: CDR1 SGDLS and CDR2 YYNGEE. The CDR3 runs to 13 residues. The J segment lost 12 bases and the V segment lost 0 bases, leaving 5 bases of the junction unmatched. CDR3 loop: CASSVVQGTELFF. DNA of the CDR3: TGTGCCAGCAGCGTAGTTCAGGGGACAGAACTGTTTTTT.

This clone appeared a few times. The rearrangement uses TRBV29-1 and TRBJ2-3; TRBD2 matches 13 bases. In germline, CDR1 is SQVTM, CDR2 ANQGSEA. V was clipped by 7 bases and J by 9 bases; unmatched bases: 10. There are 14 residues in the CDR3. The CDR3 spells CSAEGTSGVATQYF. CDR3 bases: TGCAGCGCCGAGGGGACTAGCGGGGTTGCCACGCAGTATTTT.

V usage is TRBV2 and J usage is TRBJ2-2; 7 positions match TRBD2. CDR1 SNHLY and CDR2 FYNNEI come from the germline V gene. V shed 7 bases, J shed 10 bases, and the junction held 6 bases outside the gene matches. This CDR3 spans 12 amino acids. CDR3 coding DNA: TGTGCCAGCACTACCGGGACTACGGAGCTGTTTTTT. Amino acid sequence: CASTTGTTELFF.

J is TRBJ2-7 and V is TRBV6-5; 7 nucleotides match TRBD1. CDR3 size: 13 residues. The germline V gene encodes CDR1 MNHEY and CDR2 SVGAGI. V trimming: 7 bases; J trimming: 5 bases; junction bases outside the gene matches: 8. CDR3 sequence reads: CASKRQGSHEQYF. Written as DNA, the CDR3 is TGTGCCAGCAAGAGACAGGGATCCCACGAGCAGTACTTC.

The chain has TRBV12-5 and TRBJ1-4; TRBD1 might be the D (5 bases). The V gene's germline CDR1 is LGHNT and CDR2 FRNRAP. The CDR3 runs 16 residues. V dropped 1 base and J dropped 0 bases, with 9 bases sitting between them. CDR3 sequence: CASGLGDSATNEKLFF. Written as DNA, the CDR3 is TGTGCTAGTGGTTTGGGCGACAGTGCAACTAATGAAAAACTGTTTTTT.

This clone was recorded only once. The rearrangement links TRBV23-1 to TRBJ1-2; no firm D call. TRBV23-1 is given ORF status, its function remaining uncertain. The CDR3 has 18 residues. V dropped 1 base and J dropped 1 base, with 19 bases sitting between them. The CDR3 region is CASSQCRVPSEGNYGYTF. CDR3 sequence (DNA): TGCGCCAGCAGTCAATGTCGCGTCCCTTCGGAGGGTAACTATGGCTACACCTTC.

The rearrangement joins TRBV5-6 to TRBJ2-5, with a possible D match to TRBD1 (6 bases). CDR1 and CDR2 (germline): SGHDT, YYEEEE. This CDR3 is built from 18 residues. Trimming stripped 3 bases from V and 5 bases from J, with 26 bases between. In DNA, the CDR3 is TGTGCCAGCAGCTCGAGTTATCCCGAATTAAACAGGGAGGAGACCCAGTACTTC. It encodes CASSSSYPELNREETQYF.

This chain uses TRBV11-2 with TRBJ2-2; unclear D gene. The germline V gene has CDR1 SGHAT and CDR2 FQNNGV. This CDR3 has 13 residues. V dropped 5 bases and J dropped 6 bases, with 10 bases sitting between them. The CDR3 spells CASSVRIPGELFF. CDR3 DNA sequence: TGTGCCAGCAGCGTACGGATACCCGGGGAGCTGTTTTTT.

The chain recombines TRBV19 with TRBJ2-7; 10 bases map to TRBD2. Per germline, CDR1 LNHDA and CDR2 SQIVND (reference sequence). The CDR3 contains 17 residues. Trimming took 8 bases from V and 1 from J; bases not matched to a gene: 14. The CDR3 spells CASLGASGSKGSYEQYF. The CDR3 DNA follows: TGTGCCAGTCTTGGGGCTAGCGGGAGTAAGGGGTCCTACGAGCAGTACTTC.

This CDR3 is CASSYSRDSHYGYTF. Written as DNA, the CDR3 is TGTGCCAGCAGTTACTCTAGGGACAGCCACTATGGCTACACCTTC. This chain links TRBV6-8 with TRBJ1-2; 7 bases align to TRBD1. With V trimmed by 0 bases and J by 3 bases, 4 bases remained unmatched. CDR1 is MNHGY and CDR2 is SAAAGT in the germline V gene. CDR3 size: 15 residues.

This chain connects TRBV7-3 to TRBJ1-2; 8 bases agree with TRBD1. The V gene's germline CDR1 is SGHTA and CDR2 FQGTGA. This CDR3 comprises 17 residues. Trimming took 4 bases from V and 1 from J; bases not matched to a gene: 11. The CDR3 loop reads CASSSASRTGLNYGYTF. Written as DNA, the CDR3 is TGTGCCAGCAGCTCCGCCTCCCGGACAGGGCTTAACTATGGCTACACCTTC.

The V and J genes are TRBV6-5 and TRBJ2-2, with D unresolved. This CDR3 has 12 residues. The germline V gene has CDR1 MNHEY and CDR2 SVGAGI. Deletions cut 11 bases from V and 5 bases from J, with 12 bases between. As DNA, the CDR3 is TGTGCCTTCAGATCCCCGACCGGGGAGCTGTTTTTT. Translation: CAFRSPTGELFF.